The 10 T cell receptor beta chains below come from one sample, sequenced in a study of blood T cells in healthy people across ages. PCR was performed a second time for roughly 7 to 11 cycles using a sample-barcoded 5' primer and a J-beta primer mix. TCRdb processed the 5' RACE reads anew with MiXCR; each CDR3 protein has one entry. This table holds about a million distinct CDR3 sequences, less than 45% found once. Sequenced sample: blood. The source of these receptors is a man aged 18-30 years in good health.

Points on this clonotype: Just one base apart from a much larger clone, this may be a read error. The chain joins TRBV12-3 or TRBV12-4 to TRBJ2-3; the D gene is possibly TRBD2 (5 bases). This CDR3 comprises 12 residues. The chain's CDR3 is CASSDSRDMQYF. Here the CDR3 DNA reads TGTGCCAGCAGTGACTCCCGGGATATGCAGTATTTT.

V is TRBV6-6 and J is TRBJ2-3; 8 bases align to TRBD2. The CDR3 is 15 amino acids. Germline V gene data show CDR1 as MNHNY and CDR2 as SVGAGI (reference sequence). The J segment lost 4 bases and the V segment lost 9 bases, leaving 12 bases of the junction unmatched. CDR3 sequence (DNA): TGTGCCAGTCAGGCGGGGGGTGGGTTCGCAGATACGCAGTATTTT. As protein: CASQAGGGFADTQYF.

This clonotype was counted a few times. The chain combines TRBV5-1 with TRBJ1-2; D unresolved. V lost 0 bases and J 6 bases, leaving 12 bases between the germline ends. The CDR3 has 14 amino acids. Per the germline V gene, CDR1 is SGHRS and CDR2 is YFSETQ. The CDR3 is CASSLEADMDGYTF. The CDR3 nucleotides are TGCGCCAGCAGCTTGGAGGCGGATATGGATGGCTACACCTTC.

The V and J genes are TRBV27 and TRBJ2-3; D gene uncertain. This CDR3 region has 14 residues. Trimming cost V 2 bases and J 0 bases, with 6 bases left between them. CDR1 and CDR2 (germline): MNHEY, SMNVEV (reference sequence). CDR3 in DNA: TGTGCCAGCAGTTTACAGCGTAGCACAGATACGCAGTATTTT. Its translation: CASSLQRSTDTQYF.

J is TRBJ2-5 and V is TRBV7-6, with 7 bases lining up with TRBD1. The V gene's germline CDR1 is SGHVS and CDR2 FNYEAQ. The CDR3 extends over 14 amino acids. V dropped 5 bases and J dropped 4; count of bases not matched to a gene: 7. The CDR3 protein is CASSDSGGRETQYF. The CDR3 DNA sequence: TGTGCCAGCAGCGATTCAGGGGGTCGAGAGACCCAGTACTTC.

In its sample, this clonotype was seen a few times. V usage is TRBV3-1 and J usage is TRBJ2-3; 7 bases fit TRBD2. The germline V gene has CDR1 LGHDT and CDR2 YNNKEL (reference sequence). V was pared by 5 bases and J by 5 bases, with 10 bases of the junction left unmatched. This CDR3 is 15 amino acids long. CDR3 sequence reads: CASSKTSRRKDTQYF. In DNA, the CDR3 is TGTGCCAGCAGCAAGACTAGCCGACGAAAAGATACGCAGTATTTT.

The chain is built from TRBV25-1 and TRBJ2-4, with D hard to call. The CDR3 extends over 14 amino acids. CDR1 is MGHDK, CDR2 SYGVNS, per germline. Trimming left V 4 bases short and J 0 bases short, with 7 bases between. The chain's CDR3 is CASSGVGAKNIQYF. CDR3 nucleotide sequence: TGTGCCAGCAGTGGGGTGGGAGCCAAAAACATTCAGTACTTC.

To note about this clonotype: A much larger clone sits a single nucleotide away, making a read error possible. The chain uses TRBV10-3 and TRBJ2-1; 9 bases match TRBD2. The CDR3 runs 13 residues. J gave up 13 bases and V 7 bases, and 11 bases lay outside the gene matches. From germline, CDR1 is ENHRY and CDR2 SYGVKD. The CDR3 DNA reads TGTGCCATCAATAGCGGGGGCCAAGGAACCCAGTTCTTC. It is translated as CAINSGGQGTQFF.

This clonotype was recorded a few times. V and J are TRBV18 and TRBJ1-1; D unclear. V was cut by 6 bases and J by 3 bases, with 14 bases left in between. In germline, CDR1 is KGHSH, CDR2 LQKENI. The CDR3 covers 14 residues. CDR3 in amino acids: CASSSRKGDTEAFF. The CDR3 region has the DNA TGTGCCAGCTCGTCCCGAAAGGGAGACACTGAAGCTTTCTTT.

The V and J genes are TRBV7-2 and TRBJ1-2, with 7 bases that match TRBD1. V trimming: 5 bases; J trimming: 4 bases; junction bases outside the gene matches: 10. Germline lookup yields CDR1 SGHTA and CDR2 FQGNSA. The CDR3 loop spans 15 amino acids. The CDR3 protein is CASSVNPGQTYGYTF. The CDR3 nucleotides are TGTGCCAGCAGCGTAAATCCGGGACAGACCTATGGCTACACCTTC.